The 27 T cell receptor beta chains listed next were all sequenced from one sample in a study of T cells in Graves' hyperthyroidism and ophthalmopathy. RNA transcripts yielded amplified TCR beta CDR3 regions. With the HTBI primer set, the TCR CDR3 went through a first round of RT-PCR. TCRdb processed the multiplex PCR reads anew with MiXCR; each CDR3 protein has one entry. This sample carries 300,000 to 450,000 distinct CDR3 sequences, approximately 14% of them seen once, and the ten largest clones take around a fifth. The sequencing sample was made of blood. The source of these receptors is a woman in her thirties with Graves' ophthalmopathy.

The chain carries TRBV3-1 and TRBJ2-4; 8 positions match TRBD1. The J segment lost 2 bases and the V segment lost 1 base, leaving 7 bases of the junction unmatched. The CDR3 consists of 17 residues. CDR1 and CDR2 (germline): LGHDT, YNNKEL (reference sequence). In DNA form, the CDR3 reads TGTGCCAGCAGCCAAGCCGGGACAGGTCACACCAAAAACATTCAGTACTTC. Encoded protein: CASSQAGTGHTKNIQYF. Complete variable domain (other parts from reference TRBV3-1 and TRBJ2-4): DTAVSQTPKYLVTQMGNDKSIKCEQNLGHDTMYWYKQDSKKFLKIMFSYNNKELIINETVPNRFSPKSPDKAHLNLHINSLELGDSAVYFCASSQAGTGHTKNIQYFGAGTRLSVL.

This clonotype showed up just a few times. Here the CDR3 DNA reads TGCAGCATACATGCTGAGTTCTTC. Protein product: CSIHAEFF. The chain uses TRBV29-1 and TRBJ2-1, with no clear D. CDR3 length: 8 residues. Trimming removed 8 bases at V and 14 bases at J, with 10 bases between. The V gene's germline CDR1 is SQVTM and CDR2 ANQGSEA.

This clonotype has a count of ten or more. CDR3 bases: TGTGCCAGCAGTTACCTACCCCGGACAGGGGGATCAGATACGCAGTATTTT. This codes for CASSYLPRTGGSDTQYF. The chain recombines TRBV6-6 with TRBJ2-3; 10 nucleotides line up with TRBD1. The CDR3 loop spans 17 amino acids. The V gene end was trimmed by 2 bases and the J gene end by 4 bases; junction bases not matched to a gene: 9. From germline, CDR1 is MNHNY and CDR2 SVGAGI (reference sequence).

This clonotype was found a few times. The chain has TRBV7-9 and TRBJ1-1; TRBD1 is a possible D gene (5 bases). This CDR3 comprises 15 residues. Trimming took off 0 bases at V and 4 bases at J, with 12 bases between the two ends. Germline loops: CDR1 SEHNR, CDR2 FQNEAQ (reference sequence). Written as DNA, the CDR3 is TGTGCCAGCAGCTTAGCTGTCCAGGGTACCACTGAAGCTTTCTTT. The encoded protein is CASSLAVQGTTEAFF.

This clonotype was recorded many times. This rearrangement joins TRBV14 to TRBJ2-7, with 7 bases identical to TRBD1. V dropped 0 bases and J dropped 4; count of bases not matched to a gene: 24. CDR1 SGHDN and CDR2 FVKESK come from the germline V gene. This CDR3 contains 21 residues. CDR3 residues: CASSQDRIGQVGPKSRYEQYF. CDR3 in DNA: TGTGCCAGCAGCCAAGATCGTATAGGACAGGTGGGCCCAAAATCCAGATACGAGCAGTACTTC.

This clonotype showed up many times. The chain combines TRBV28 with TRBJ2-3; 11 bases align to TRBD2. The germline V gene encodes CDR1 MDHEN and CDR2 SYDVKM. The trim removed 1 base at V and 4 bases at J, leaving 7 bases unmatched. The CDR3 extends over 17 amino acids. The CDR3 spells CASSLSLAGGGPDTQYF. The CDR3 DNA is TGTGCCAGCAGTTTATCTTTAGCGGGGGGGGGCCCAGATACGCAGTATTTT.

This clonotype was recorded a few times. This chain uses TRBV10-3 with TRBJ1-5, with D unresolved. V was clipped by 2 bases and J by 5 bases, with 4 bases between them. The CDR3 sequence is 12 residues long. Looked up from germline, CDR1 is ENHRY and CDR2 is SYGVKD. In DNA, the CDR3 is TGTGCCATCAGTGAGCCCGATCAGCCCCAGCATTTT. Amino acid sequence: CAISEPDQPQHF.

As to this clonotype: This clone may be a read error of a much larger clone one base away. The V call is TRBV2, the J call TRBJ1-2; D ambiguous. Germline lookup yields CDR1 SNHLY and CDR2 FYNNEI. This CDR3 is 15 amino acids long. V was shortened by 4 bases and J by 4 bases, with 16 bases between the two germline ends. This chain's CDR3 is CASSVEAIRVYGYTF. For the CDR3, the DNA is TGTGCCAGCAGTGTAGAGGCAATACGGGTCTATGGCTACACCTTC.

The chain combines TRBV5-6 with TRBJ1-1, with D unresolved. Germline lookup yields CDR1 SGHDT and CDR2 YYEEEE. The CDR3 has 14 amino acids. V lost 1 base, J lost 3 bases, and 10 bases lay in between. The CDR3 region is CASSLSGSDTEAFF. The CDR3 region has the DNA TGTGCCAGCAGCTTGTCGGGGTCGGACACTGAAGCTTTCTTT.

This clonotype has only one observation. This may be a read error, as it is one base from a much larger clone. This sequence joins TRBV30 and TRBJ2-1; D is undetermined. Germline assignment: CDR1 GTSNPN and CDR2 SVGIG (reference sequence). The CDR3 spans 13 residues. Trimming removed 1 base at V and 6 bases at J, with 10 bases between. CDR3 loop: CAWSALFPNEQFF. The CDR3 coding sequence is TGTGCCTGGAGTGCTTTGTTTCCCAATGAGCAGTTCTTC.

This clonotype was found many times. The chain has TRBV7-9 and TRBJ2-1, with a weak D call TRBD1 (6 bases). The germline V gene encodes CDR1 SEHNR and CDR2 FQNEAQ (reference sequence). V lost 3 bases and J lost 4, with 13 bases in between. The CDR3 is 15 residues long. This CDR3 is CASSFRGTGYNEQFF. DNA for the CDR3: TGTGCCAGCAGCTTCAGGGGAACCGGATACAATGAGCAGTTCTTC.

This clonotype came up many times. The V call is TRBV6-5, the J call TRBJ2-2, with D perhaps matching TRBD2 (5 bases). CDR1 and CDR2 (germline): MNHEY, SVGAGI. V was cut by 1 base and J by 3 bases, with 6 bases left in between. The CDR3 contains 14 residues. In DNA form, the CDR3 reads TGTGCCAGCAGTTACTGGGGAGACACCGGGGAGCTGTTTTTT. Translated, it gives CASSYWGDTGELFF.

A word on this clonotype: A much larger clone differs by one base, so this may be a read error. The rearrangement uses TRBV19 and TRBJ1-1; a possible D gene is TRBD1 (5 bases). This CDR3 spans 13 amino acids. Germline CDR1 reads LNHDA; CDR2 reads SQIVND (reference sequence). Here the CDR3 reads CASTREGTGESFF. As DNA, the CDR3 is TGTGCCAGTACCCGGGAGGGCACAGGTGAATCTTTCTTT. Filled out from reference TRBV19 and TRBJ1-1, the complete variable domain reads DGGITQSPKYLFRKEGQNVTLSCEQNLNHDAMYWYRQDPGQGLRLIYYSQIVNDFQKGDIAEGYSVSREKKESFPLTVTSAQKNPTAFYLCASTREGTGESFFGQGTRLTVV.

This clonotype was detected ten times or more. The J gene is TRBJ2-5, the V gene TRBV20-1; 12 nucleotides line up with TRBD2. J was trimmed by 5 bases and V by 0 bases; bases with no gene match: 10. The CDR3 covers 17 residues. In germline, CDR1 is DFQATT, CDR2 SNEGSKA (reference sequence). The CDR3 sequence is CSARDPWASGGVETQYF. In DNA form, the CDR3 reads TGCAGTGCTAGAGATCCTTGGGCTAGCGGGGGGGTGGAGACCCAGTACTTC.

This rearrangement joins TRBV7-2 to TRBJ2-1, with TRBD2 matching over 8 bases. This CDR3 contains 15 residues. V gave up 0 bases and J gave up 3 bases; unmatched junction bases: 1. CDR1 is SGHTA, CDR2 FQGNSA, per germline. CDR3 sequence: CASSLAAGGYNEQFF. DNA of the CDR3: TGTGCCAGCAGCTTAGCGGCGGGGGGCTACAATGAGCAGTTCTTC.

The V gene is TRBV20-1, the J gene TRBJ2-2; D is possibly TRBD2 (6 bases). The CDR3 has 15 amino acids. CDR1 is DFQATT and CDR2 is SNEGSKA in the germline V gene (reference sequence). V shed 5 bases and J shed 0 bases, with 13 bases lying between them. CDR3 residues: CSAGEDDPNTGELFF. In DNA, the CDR3 is TGCAGTGCTGGGGAGGACGATCCGAACACCGGGGAGCTGTTTTTT.

This clonotype was counted a few times. This chain connects TRBV4-1 to TRBJ2-6; TRBD1 matches at 8 bases. V gave up 2 bases and J gave up 2 bases; unmatched junction bases: 2. The CDR3 is 16 residues long. Germline V lookup: CDR1 MGHRA, CDR2 YSYEKL. The CDR3 region is CASSQRGQAGANVLTF. CDR3 nucleotides: TGCGCCAGCAGCCAAAGGGGACAGGCTGGGGCCAACGTCCTGACTTTC.

At least ten counts were recorded for this clonotype. This chain uses TRBV12-3 or TRBV12-4 with TRBJ1-1; D perhaps matches TRBD1 (6 bases). The CDR3 has 17 residues. V was pared by 3 bases and J by 1 base, with 18 bases between. The CDR3 loop is CASSLAVWGARNTEAFF. CDR3 nucleotide sequence: TGTGCCAGCAGTTTGGCGGTGTGGGGGGCGCGGAACACTGAAGCTTTCTTT.

Comments on this clonotype: A much larger clone differs by one base, so this may be a read error. The J gene is TRBJ2-5, the V gene TRBV6-2 or TRBV6-3; D could derive from TRBD1 or TRBD2 (7 bases each). CDR1 is MNHEY, CDR2 SVGEGT, per germline. V lost 6 bases to trimming and J lost 1 base, with 12 bases between them. The length of the CDR3 is 14 residues. CDR3 region: CASRGGTAQETQYF. CDR3 nucleotides: TGTGCCAGCAGGGGAGGGACAGCCCAAGAGACCCAGTACTTC.

In this sample, this clonotype turned up many times. A junction boundary mismatches the germline segment, possibly from a read error. The V and J genes are TRBV20-1 and TRBJ2-3; 10 nucleotides agree with TRBD2. The germline gives CDR1 DFQATT, CDR2 SNEGSKA (reference sequence). This CDR3 is built from 15 residues. DNA of the CDR3: TGCAGTGCTGGAGAAAGCGGGGGGGCAACAGATACGCAGTATTTT. Its protein is CSAGESGGATDTQYF.

The CDR3 DNA reads TGTGCCAGCAGTCCCCGGGGGGGGAGCTCCTACAATGAGCAGTTCTTC. It specifies CASSPRGGSSYNEQFF. This chain uses TRBV18 with TRBJ2-1; 8 bases map to TRBD2. V lost 8 bases and J lost 0; bases outside the gene matches: 9. Germline-derived CDR1 and CDR2 are KGHSH and LQKENI. This CDR3 has 16 residues.

Ten or more counts support this clonotype. The V and J genes are TRBV7-2 and TRBJ1-6; 7 nucleotides align to TRBD1. This CDR3 has 15 residues. The V segment lost 4 bases and the J segment 7 bases; nucleotides outside the gene matches: 7. Looked up from germline, CDR1 is SGHTA and CDR2 is FQGNSA. CDR3 in amino acids: CASSSQTGVNSPLHF. The CDR3 coding sequence is TGTGCCAGCAGCTCCCAAACAGGGGTAAATTCACCCCTCCACTTT.

This clonotype was observed many times. The germline gene is not matched at one end of the junction; a read error may be the cause. The CDR3 protein is CASSLAGTGELFF. CDR3 DNA: TGTGCCAGCAGCTTAGCGGGCACCGGGGAGCTGTTTTTT. V and J are TRBV5-1 and TRBJ2-2; 7 nucleotides align to TRBD2. The germline gives CDR1 SGHRS, CDR2 YFSETQ. The CDR3 totals 13 residues.

This clonotype was found many times. The chain carries TRBV29-1 and TRBJ1-5; no reliable D call. The CDR3 runs 13 residues. Trimming removed 6 bases from V and 0 bases from J, with 9 bases in between. Germline V gives CDR1 SQVTM, CDR2 ANQGSEA. CDR3: CSVQDDSNQPQHF. The CDR3 nucleotides read TGCAGCGTACAAGATGATAGCAATCAGCCCCAGCATTTT. The entire variable domain, with the rest obtained from reference TRBV29-1 and TRBJ1-5, is as follows: SAVISQKPSRDICQRGTSLTIQCQVDSQVTMMFWYRQQPGQSLTLIATANQGSEATYESGFVIDKFPISRPNLTFSTLTVSNMSPEDSSIYLCSVQDDSNQPQHFGDGTRLSIL.

This clonotype showed up many times. The chain uses TRBV27 and TRBJ2-7; the D gene could be TRBD1 or TRBD2 (5 bases each). Germline CDR1 MNHEY, CDR2 SMNVEV (reference sequence). With 2 bases removed from V and 0 bases from J, the gap between germline ends came to 11 bases. This CDR3 is built from 15 residues. The CDR3 protein is CASSLMGESSYEQYF. In nucleotides, the CDR3 is TGTGCCAGCAGTTTAATGGGGGAATCCTCCTACGAGCAGTACTTC.

This clonotype was detected ten times or more. The V gene is TRBV3-1, the J gene TRBJ2-4, with D perhaps TRBD2 (6 bases). This CDR3 spans 15 amino acids. The V end lost 3 bases, the J end lost 6 bases, and 15 bases lay between the germline ends. From germline, CDR1 is LGHDT and CDR2 YNNKEL (reference sequence). The chain's CDR3 is CASSHRGKSLNIQYF. DNA for the CDR3: TGTGCCAGCAGCCATCGGGGGAAGTCACTAAACATTCAGTACTTC. The full variable domain, completed using reference TRBV3-1 and TRBJ2-4, is DTAVSQTPKYLVTQMGNDKSIKCEQNLGHDTMYWYKQDSKKFLKIMFSYNNKELIINETVPNRFSPKSPDKAHLNLHINSLELGDSAVYFCASSHRGKSLNIQYFGAGTRLSVL.

This clonotype was observed at least ten times. This chain connects TRBV2 to TRBJ1-6, with a possible D match to TRBD1 (6 bases). CDR1 is SNHLY and CDR2 is FYNNEI in the germline V gene. V lost 1 base, J lost 8 bases, and 12 bases lay in between. The CDR3 consists of 15 residues. The CDR3 spells CASSEGGRGDSPLHF. The CDR3 region has the DNA TGTGCCAGCAGTGAAGGAGGCAGGGGAGATTCACCCCTCCACTTT.